This TCR beta chain emerged from a study of identifying expanded T cells in peripheral blood. Study-wide results and limits: Variance in clone template counts between roughly two-week samples significantly increased with total template count across all healthy donors. Differentially abundant clones: 1 to 1.5 between replicates, roughly 16 at two to three weeks, less than 20 at four.

No infections or other immune events were documented during collection. Produced via immunoSEQ multiplex PCR; TCRdb's table is partial and in-frame only. The table has approximately 56,000 clones, approximately 86% seen once. The V end was cut by 1 base, the J end by 4 bases, with 10 bases between. The germline V gene encodes CDR1 SGHAT and CDR2 FQNNGV. The CDR3 covers 15 residues. This clone occurred once. The antigen is not known. This chain joins TRBV11-2 and TRBJ2-2; a possible D gene is TRBD2 (6 bases). The sequence derives from a person aged 18 to 69 in good health. Sequenced material: blood. The chain's CDR3 is CASSLVGGTTGELFF. The CDR3 coding sequence is TGTGCCAGCAGCTTAGTCGGGGGAACCACCGGGGAGCTGTTTTTT.